This TCR beta chain was found in a study of CD8 T cells in ankylosing spondylitis. The CDR3 spans 14 residues. Germline values: CDR1 DFQATT, CDR2 SNEGSKA (reference sequence). The V and J ends lost 3 bases and 7 bases respectively, with 15 bases between them. One entry per CDR3 protein results from TCRdb running MiXCR on the 5' RACE reads. Found here are some 130,000 distinct CDR3 sequences, roughly an eighth of them singletons; the top ten hold 2.5% to 3%. This clonotype was seen many times. Sequences were obtained from blood, either unsorted or a sorted T cell fraction (not recorded which). This clonotype originated in a female donor with ankylosing spondylitis or in good health (not recorded which). The V gene is TRBV20-1, the J gene TRBJ1-4; D remains ambiguous. The CDR3 is CSASETPPREKLFF. In nucleotides, the CDR3 is TGCAGTGCTAGTGAGACCCCGCCGCGTGAAAAACTGTTTTTT.